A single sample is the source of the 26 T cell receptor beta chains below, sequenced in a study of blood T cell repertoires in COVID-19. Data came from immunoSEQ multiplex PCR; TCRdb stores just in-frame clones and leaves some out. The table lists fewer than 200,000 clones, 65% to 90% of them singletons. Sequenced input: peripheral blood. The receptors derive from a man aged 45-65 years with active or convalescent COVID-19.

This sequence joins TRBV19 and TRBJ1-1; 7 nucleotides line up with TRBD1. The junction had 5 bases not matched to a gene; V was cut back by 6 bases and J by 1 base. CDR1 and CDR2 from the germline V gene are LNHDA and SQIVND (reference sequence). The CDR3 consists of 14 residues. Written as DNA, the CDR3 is TGTGCCAGTAGCAAGACAGGGACGAACACTGAAGCTTTCTTT. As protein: CASSKTGTNTEAFF.

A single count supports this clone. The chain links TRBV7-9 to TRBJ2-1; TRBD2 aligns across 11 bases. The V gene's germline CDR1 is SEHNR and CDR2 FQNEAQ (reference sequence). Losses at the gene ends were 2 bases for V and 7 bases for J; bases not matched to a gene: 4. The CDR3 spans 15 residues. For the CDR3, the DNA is TGTGCCAGCAGCTTATTAGCGGGAGGGCCTAATGAGCAGTTCTTC. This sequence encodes CASSLLAGGPNEQFF.

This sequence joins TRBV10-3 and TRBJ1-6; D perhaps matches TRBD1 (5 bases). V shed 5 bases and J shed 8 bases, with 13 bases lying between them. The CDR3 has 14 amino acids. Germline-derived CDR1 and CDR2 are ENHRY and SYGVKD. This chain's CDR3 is CAISRDSKDSPLHF. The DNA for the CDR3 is TGTGCCATCAGTAGAGACAGCAAAGATTCACCCCTCCACTTT.

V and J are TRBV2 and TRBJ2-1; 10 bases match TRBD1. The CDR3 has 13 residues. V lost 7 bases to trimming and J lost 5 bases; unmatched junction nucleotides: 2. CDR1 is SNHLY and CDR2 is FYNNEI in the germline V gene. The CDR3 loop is CASTGQGDNEQFF. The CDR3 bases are TGTGCCAGCACAGGACAGGGGGACAATGAGCAGTTCTTC.

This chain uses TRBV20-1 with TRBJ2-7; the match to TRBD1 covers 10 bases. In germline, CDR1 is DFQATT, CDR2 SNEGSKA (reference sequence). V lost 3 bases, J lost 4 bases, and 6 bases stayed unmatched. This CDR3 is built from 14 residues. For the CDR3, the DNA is TGCAGTGCTAGTTCCGGGACAGGGGTTTACGAGCAGTACTTC. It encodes CSASSGTGVYEQYF.

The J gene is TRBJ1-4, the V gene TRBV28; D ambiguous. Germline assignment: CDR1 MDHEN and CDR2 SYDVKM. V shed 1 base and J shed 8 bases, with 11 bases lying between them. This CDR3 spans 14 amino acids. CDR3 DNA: TGTGCCAGCAGTTTATTTAGAACGGTGGAAAAACTGTTTTTT. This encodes CASSLFRTVEKLFF. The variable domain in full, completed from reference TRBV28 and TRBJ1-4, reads DVKVTQSSRYLVKRTGEKVFLECVQDMDHENMFWYRQDPGLGLRLIYFSYDVKMKEKGDIPEGYSVSREKKERFSLILESASTNQTSMYLCASSLFRTVEKLFFGSGTQLSVL.

CDR3 amino acids: CASSPFLAKNIQYF. CDR3 DNA sequence: TGCGCCAGCAGCCCCTTTTTAGCCAAAAACATTCAGTACTTC. The J gene is TRBJ2-4, the V gene TRBV10-2; no clear D gene. This CDR3 has 14 amino acids. Between the trimmed V and J ends, which lost 6 bases and 0 bases, there was a span of 9 bases. The germline V gene has CDR1 WSHSY and CDR2 SAAADI.

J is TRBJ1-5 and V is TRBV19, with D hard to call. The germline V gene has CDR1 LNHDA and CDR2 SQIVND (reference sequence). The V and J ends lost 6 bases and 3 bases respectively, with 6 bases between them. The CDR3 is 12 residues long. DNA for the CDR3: TGTGCCAGTAGAGGACTCAATCAGCCCCAGCATTTT. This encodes CASRGLNQPQHF.

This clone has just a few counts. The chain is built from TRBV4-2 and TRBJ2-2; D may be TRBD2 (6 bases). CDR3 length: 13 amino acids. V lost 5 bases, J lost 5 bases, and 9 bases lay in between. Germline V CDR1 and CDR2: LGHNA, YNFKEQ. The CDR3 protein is CASSAGGTGELFF. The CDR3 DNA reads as TGTGCCAGCAGCGCCGGGGGAACCGGGGAGCTGTTTTTT.

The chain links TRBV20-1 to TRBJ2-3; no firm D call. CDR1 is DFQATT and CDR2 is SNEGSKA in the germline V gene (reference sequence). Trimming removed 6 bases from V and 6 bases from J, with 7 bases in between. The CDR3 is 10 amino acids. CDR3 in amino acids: CSALEDTQYF. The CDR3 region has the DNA TGCAGTGCCTTGGAGGATACGCAGTATTTT.

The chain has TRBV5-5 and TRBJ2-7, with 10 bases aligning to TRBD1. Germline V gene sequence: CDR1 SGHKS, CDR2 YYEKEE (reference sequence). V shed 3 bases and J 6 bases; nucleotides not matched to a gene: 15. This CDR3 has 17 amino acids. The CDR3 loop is CASSSTPTGTGVSEQYF. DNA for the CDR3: TGTGCCAGCAGCTCCACCCCCACCGGGACAGGGGTCAGCGAGCAGTACTTC.

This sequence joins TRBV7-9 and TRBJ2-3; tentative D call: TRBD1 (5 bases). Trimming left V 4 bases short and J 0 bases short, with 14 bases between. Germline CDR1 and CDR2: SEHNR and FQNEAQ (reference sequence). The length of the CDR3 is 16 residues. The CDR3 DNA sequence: TGTGCCAGCAGCTCCAGGGTGTTTGACAGCACAGATACGCAGTATTTT. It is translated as CASSSRVFDSTDTQYF.

For the CDR3, the DNA is TGTGCCAGTAGCCCCACAGGGAATGAGGCAGATACGCAGTATTTT. Its translation: CASSPTGNEADTQYF. This chain joins TRBV19 and TRBJ2-3; D may be TRBD1 (6 bases). Per the germline V gene, CDR1 is LNHDA and CDR2 is SQIVND (reference sequence). Trimming removed 6 bases from V and 4 bases from J, with 17 bases in between. CDR3 length: 15 residues.

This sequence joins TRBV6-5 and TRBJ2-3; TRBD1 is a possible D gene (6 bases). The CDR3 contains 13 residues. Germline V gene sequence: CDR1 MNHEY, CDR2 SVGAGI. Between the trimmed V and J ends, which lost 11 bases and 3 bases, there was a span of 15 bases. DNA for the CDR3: TGTGCCTACGGACAGACGCGGACAGATACGCAGTATTTT. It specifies CAYGQTRTDTQYF.

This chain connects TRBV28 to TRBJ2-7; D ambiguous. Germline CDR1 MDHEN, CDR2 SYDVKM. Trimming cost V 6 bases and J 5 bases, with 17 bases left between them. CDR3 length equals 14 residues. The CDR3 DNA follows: TGTGCCAGCAGGGATACAACAGTGGGCAACGAGCAGTACTTC. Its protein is CASRDTTVGNEQYF. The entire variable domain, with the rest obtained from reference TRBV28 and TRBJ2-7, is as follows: DVKVTQSSRYLVKRTGEKVFLECVQDMDHENMFWYRQDPGLGLRLIYFSYDVKMKEKGDIPEGYSVSREKKERFSLILESASTNQTSMYLCASRDTTVGNEQYFGPGTRLTVT.

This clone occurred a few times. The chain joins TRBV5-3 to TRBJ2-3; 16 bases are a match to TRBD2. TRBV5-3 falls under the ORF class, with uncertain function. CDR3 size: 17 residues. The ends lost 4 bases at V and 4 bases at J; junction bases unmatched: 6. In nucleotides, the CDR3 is TGTGCCAGAAGCCCGGGACTAGCGGGAGGGCCTTCAGATACGCAGTATTTT. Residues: CARSPGLAGGPSDTQYF.

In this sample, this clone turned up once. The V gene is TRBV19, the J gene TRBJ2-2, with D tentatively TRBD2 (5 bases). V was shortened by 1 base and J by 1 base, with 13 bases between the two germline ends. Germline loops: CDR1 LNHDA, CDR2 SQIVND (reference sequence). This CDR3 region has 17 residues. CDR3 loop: CASSIGQQRLNTGELFF. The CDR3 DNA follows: TGTGCCAGTAGTATAGGTCAGCAGCGGCTGAACACCGGGGAGCTGTTTTTT.

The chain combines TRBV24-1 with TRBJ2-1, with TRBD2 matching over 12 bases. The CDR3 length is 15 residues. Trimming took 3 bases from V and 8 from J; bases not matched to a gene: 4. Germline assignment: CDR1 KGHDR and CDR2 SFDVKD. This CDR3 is CATSDTSGGLHEQFF. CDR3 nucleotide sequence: TGTGCCACCAGTGATACTAGCGGGGGGCTCCATGAGCAGTTCTTC.

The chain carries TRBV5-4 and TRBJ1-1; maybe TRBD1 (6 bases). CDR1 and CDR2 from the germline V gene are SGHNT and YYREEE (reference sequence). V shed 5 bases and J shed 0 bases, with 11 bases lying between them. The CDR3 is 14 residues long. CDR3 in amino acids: CASRPTGLNTEAFF. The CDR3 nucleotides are TGTGCCAGCAGACCTACAGGGCTGAACACTGAAGCTTTCTTT. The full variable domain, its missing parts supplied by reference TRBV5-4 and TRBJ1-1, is ETGVTQSPTHLIKTRGQQVTLRCSSQSGHNTVSWYQQALGQGPQFIFQYYREEENGRGNFPPRFSGLQFPNYSSELNVNALELDDSALYLCASRPTGLNTEAFFGQGTRLTVV.

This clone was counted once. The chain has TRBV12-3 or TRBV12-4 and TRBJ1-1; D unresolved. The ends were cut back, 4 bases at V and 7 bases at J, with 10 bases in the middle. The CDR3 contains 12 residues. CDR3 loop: CASSSLSYEAFF. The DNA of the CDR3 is TGTGCCAGCAGTTCACTGTCCTATGAAGCTTTCTTT.

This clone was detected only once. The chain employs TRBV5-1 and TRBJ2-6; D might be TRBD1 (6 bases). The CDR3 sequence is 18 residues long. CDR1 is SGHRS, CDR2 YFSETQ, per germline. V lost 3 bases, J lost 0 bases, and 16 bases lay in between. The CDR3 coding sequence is TGCGCCAGCAGCTCGGAACAGGGATTTGTCTCTGGGGCCAACGTCCTGACTTTC. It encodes CASSSEQGFVSGANVLTF.

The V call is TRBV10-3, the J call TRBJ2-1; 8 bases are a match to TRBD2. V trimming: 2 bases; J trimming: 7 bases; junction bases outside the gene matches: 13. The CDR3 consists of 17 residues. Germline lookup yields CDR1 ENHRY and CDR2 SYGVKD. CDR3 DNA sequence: TGTGCCATCAGTGAGATAGCGGGAAGGGGTTCGGGAAATGAGCAGTTCTTC. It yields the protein CAISEIAGRGSGNEQFF.

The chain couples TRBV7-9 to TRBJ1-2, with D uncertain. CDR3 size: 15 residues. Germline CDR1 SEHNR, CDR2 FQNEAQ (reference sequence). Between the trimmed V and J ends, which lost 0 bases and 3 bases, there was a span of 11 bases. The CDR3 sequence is CASSLARSSDYGYTF. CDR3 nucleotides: TGTGCCAGCAGCTTAGCGCGGAGCAGCGACTATGGCTACACCTTC.

The CDR3 is CASSQRALERTQYF. In nucleotides, the CDR3 is TGTGCCAGCAGCCAGCGGGCCCTGGAAAGAACCCAGTACTTC. The genes are TRBV7-2 and TRBJ2-5; perhaps TRBD2 as D (6 bases). The V gene lost 5 bases and the J gene lost 8 bases, with 18 bases spanning the gap. The length of the CDR3 is 14 residues. Germline CDR1 is SGHTA and CDR2 is FQGNSA.

CDR3 residues: CASSAQDSGNYGYTF. In DNA form, the CDR3 reads TGCGCCAGCAGCGCCCAGGACAGCGGTAACTATGGCTACACCTTC. This chain uses TRBV5-1 with TRBJ1-2; a possible D gene is TRBD1 (6 bases). The V and J ends lost 4 bases and 1 base respectively, with 14 bases between them. This CDR3 contains 15 residues. Germline V gives CDR1 SGHRS, CDR2 YFSETQ.

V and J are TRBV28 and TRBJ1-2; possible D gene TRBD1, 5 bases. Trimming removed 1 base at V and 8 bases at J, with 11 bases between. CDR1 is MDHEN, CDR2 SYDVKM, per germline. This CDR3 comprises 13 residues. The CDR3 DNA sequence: TGTGCCAGCAGTTTATACGCCCAGGGAGGCTACACCTTC. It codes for CASSLYAQGGYTF.